A single sample gave rise to the 12 T cell receptor beta chains below, sequenced in a study of blood T cell repertoires in COVID-19. Here immunoSEQ multiplex PCR was the method, and the copy in TCRdb shows in-frame clones only, minus some. The data contain fewer than 250,000 clones, roughly 90% of them singletons. Sequenced: PBMCs or T cells enriched from blood (not recorded which). Every receptor here comes from a woman between 18 and 30 years old who had recovered from COVID-19.

The V gene is TRBV30, the J gene TRBJ2-3; D is perhaps TRBD2 (6 bases). The CDR3 runs 14 residues. Looked up from germline, CDR1 is GTSNPN and CDR2 is SVGIG (reference sequence). V was trimmed by 0 bases and J by 1 base, leaving 8 bases between them. The CDR3 loop reads CAWSVTGGTDTQYF. CDR3 DNA: TGTGCCTGGAGTGTGACGGGGGGCACAGATACGCAGTATTTT. Full variable domain (rest looked up from reference TRBV30 and TRBJ2-3): SQTIHQWPATLVQPVGSPLSLECTVEGTSNPNLYWYRQAAGRGLQLLFYSVGIGQISSEVPQNLSASRPQDRQFILSSKKLLLSDSGFYLCAWSVTGGTDTQYFGPGTRLTVL.

This clone was counted between two and nine times. The V call is TRBV11-2, the J call TRBJ2-2; 8 nucleotides line up with TRBD2. Looked up from germline, CDR1 is SGHAT and CDR2 is FQNNGV. CDR3 length: 16 amino acids. V lost 5 bases to trimming and J lost 4 bases; unmatched junction nucleotides: 9. This CDR3 is CASSLVYSGVTGELFF. CDR3 bases: TGTGCCAGCAGCCTCGTGTATAGCGGGGTCACCGGGGAGCTGTTTTTT.

V usage is TRBV27 and J usage is TRBJ2-7; perhaps TRBD1 as D (7 bases). V was pared by 5 bases and J by 0 bases, with 14 bases between. The CDR3 is made up of 15 amino acids. Germline CDR1 MNHEY, CDR2 SMNVEV (reference sequence). CDR3 loop: CASSGRGESSYEQYF. The CDR3 DNA follows: TGTGCCAGCAGTGGCAGGGGGGAGAGCTCCTACGAGCAGTACTTC.

The chain has TRBV9 and TRBJ1-2; tentatively, D is TRBD1 (6 bases). Germline CDR1 reads SGDLS; CDR2 reads YYNGEE. With 0 bases removed from V and 2 bases from J, the gap between germline ends came to 11 bases. The CDR3 length is 15 residues. CDR3 sequence (DNA): TGTGCCAGCAGCGTAGGAGGGACAAGAAACTATGGCTACACCTTC. Protein sequence: CASSVGGTRNYGYTF.

J is TRBJ2-7 and V is TRBV28; 9 nucleotides agree with TRBD2. The CDR3 sequence is 13 residues long. The germline V gene has CDR1 MDHEN and CDR2 SYDVKM. The V segment lost 7 bases and the J segment 4 bases; nucleotides outside the gene matches: 5. CDR3 nucleotide sequence: TGTGCCAGCACGGGCGGGGGGGATTACGAGCAGTACTTC. Protein: CASTGGGDYEQYF.

The J gene is TRBJ2-5, the V gene TRBV9, with TRBD2 as a possible D gene (6 bases). Trimming stripped 3 bases from V and 10 bases from J, with 16 bases between. CDR3 length: 13 residues. Per the germline V gene, CDR1 is SGDLS and CDR2 is YYNGEE. CDR3 DNA sequence: TGTGCCAGCAGCGCAAGGCCTAGGGAGGACCAGTACTTC. It is translated as CASSARPREDQYF.

CDR3 DNA: TGTGCCAGCAGCGGGGGACAGTTTAATGAAAAACTGTTTTTT. Its protein product is CASSGGQFNEKLFF. The chain uses TRBV7-9 and TRBJ1-4; 7 bases fit TRBD1. The CDR3 covers 14 residues. The J segment lost 4 bases and the V segment lost 5 bases, leaving 4 bases of the junction unmatched. The V gene's germline CDR1 is SEHNR and CDR2 FQNEAQ (reference sequence).

This chain links TRBV27 with TRBJ1-6; 7 bases are a match to TRBD1. Germline-derived CDR1 and CDR2 are MNHEY and SMNVEV (reference sequence). V lost 6 bases and J lost 4; bases outside the gene matches: 6. This CDR3 contains 15 residues. The CDR3 sequence: CASRRTGAYNSPLHF. CDR3 DNA sequence: TGTGCCAGCAGGCGCACAGGGGCTTATAATTCACCCCTCCACTTT.

In nucleotides, the CDR3 is TGTGCCAGCAGCGTAGAAGGGGGCGCAGGGTCACCCCTCCACTTT. The encoded protein is CASSVEGGAGSPLHF. V gene TRBV9 combines with J gene TRBJ1-6; 7 bases align to TRBD1. This CDR3 comprises 15 residues. Germline V gene data show CDR1 as SGDLS and CDR2 as YYNGEE. After removal of 0 bases from V and 10 bases from J, the junction contained 7 bases not matched to a gene.

V and J are TRBV20-1 and TRBJ2-5; D call uncertain. The CDR3 totals 13 residues. CDR1 and CDR2 from the germline V gene are DFQATT and SNEGSKA (reference sequence). Trimming cost V 3 bases and J 1 base, with 9 bases left between them. The CDR3 is CSASQTAQETQYF. The CDR3 nucleotides read TGCAGTGCTAGTCAAACAGCCCAAGAGACCCAGTACTTC.

The chain joins TRBV11-2 to TRBJ1-2; 7 bases are shared with TRBD1. Germline V gene sequence: CDR1 SGHAT, CDR2 FQNNGV. The V and J ends lost 5 bases and 4 bases, in that order; junction bases with no gene match: 10. This CDR3 spans 15 amino acids. CDR3 loop: CASSPVATGVYGYTF. The CDR3 bases are TGTGCCAGCAGCCCGGTGGCTACAGGGGTCTATGGCTACACCTTC.

The chain uses TRBV9 and TRBJ1-2; D uncertain. The germline gives CDR1 SGDLS, CDR2 YYNGEE. Trimming took 3 bases from V and 2 from J, leaving 14 bases between them. This CDR3 contains 15 residues. DNA for the CDR3: TGTGCCAGCAGCGCGACGCCGACAACCAACTATGGCTACACCTTC. Translating gives CASSATPTTNYGYTF.